The 30 T cell receptor beta chains reported below all come from one sample, sequenced in a study of T-cell reconstitution after alpha-beta-depleted transplantation in children. For these receptors, no antigen is known. Preparing the TCRbeta library involved the use of unique molecular identifiers. MiXCR was run by TCRdb on the PCR reads, yielding one entry per CDR3 protein. The sample consists of about 300,000 distinct CDR3 sequences, over 7.5% of them appearing once. Whole-study findings and limits: T-cell counts and diversity at one year following transplant were attributed mainly to newly produced T cells.

The source material was peripheral blood, sampled 360 days after TCRalphabeta/CD19-depleted stem cell transplant. These receptors originate from a female patient between 2 and 15 years old who had a stem cell transplant for Fanconi anemia, so the T cells may come from the graft donor.

In this sample, this clonotype turned up many times. V and J are TRBV7-2 and TRBJ2-3, with 11 bases that match TRBD2. Losses at the gene ends were 9 bases for V and 1 base for J; bases not matched to a gene: 6. This CDR3 has 15 residues. Per the germline V gene, CDR1 is SGHTA and CDR2 is FQGNSA. CDR3 sequence (DNA): TGTGCCAGTGCCCTAGCGGGGGGCCGCACAGATACGCAGTATTTT. Encoded protein: CASALAGGRTDTQYF.

The chain links TRBV14 to TRBJ2-5; TRBD2 matches at 9 bases. The length of the CDR3 is 15 residues. Trimming removed 3 bases from V and 5 bases from J; junction bases left unmatched: 7. CDR1 is SGHDN and CDR2 is FVKESK in the germline V gene. Here the CDR3 reads CASSHLRLAEETQYF. The CDR3 DNA reads as TGTGCCAGCAGCCATTTGCGACTAGCGGAGGAGACCCAGTACTTC. Complete variable domain (other parts from reference TRBV14 and TRBJ2-5): EAGVTQFPSHSVIEKGQTVTLRCDPISGHDNLYWYRRVMGKEIKFLLHFVKESKQDESGMPNNRFLAERTGGTYSTLKVQPAELEDSGVYFCASSHLRLAEETQYFGPGTRLLVL.

The gene calls are TRBV5-1 and TRBJ1-2, with 11 bases matching TRBD1. This CDR3 has 15 amino acids. The germline gives CDR1 SGHRS, CDR2 YFSETQ. Trimming at V came to 4 bases and at J to 7 bases, leaving 9 bases not matched to a gene. The CDR3, as DNA: TGCGCCAGCAGCACCAGGACAGGGGGCTCAGGTGGCTACACCTTC. Its translation is CASSTRTGGSGGYTF.

This clonotype was detected ten times or more. The chain recombines TRBV3-1 with TRBJ1-5; D is ambiguous. The CDR3 contains 12 residues. Germline CDR1 is LGHDT and CDR2 is YNNKEL (reference sequence). V gave up 1 base and J gave up 4 bases, with 2 bases separating them. The CDR3: CASSQGNQPQHF. CDR3 coding DNA: TGTGCCAGCAGCCAAGGTAATCAGCCCCAGCATTTT.

This clonotype was picked up many times. V gene TRBV21-1 combines with J gene TRBJ2-6; the DNA was not used to check the table's D call, TRBD1. TRBV21-1 is deemed a pseudogene. The CDR3 totals 18 residues. CDR3 protein: CASSHQRTGLSGANVLTF. Written as DNA, the CDR3 is TGTGCCAGCAGCCACCAAAGGACAGGCCTTTCTGGGGCCAACGTCCTGACTTTC.

This clonotype has a handful of counts. The gene calls are TRBV28 and TRBJ2-1; TRBD2 is a possible D gene (6 bases). Germline V CDR1 and CDR2: MDHEN, SYDVKM. This CDR3 contains 11 residues. Trimming removed 5 bases from V and 11 bases from J, with 10 bases in between. Here the CDR3 reads CASSALAKQFF. The CDR3 nucleotides are TGTGCCAGCAGTGCACTAGCAAAGCAGTTCTTC.

This clonotype was found many times. The CDR3 DNA is TGTGCCAGCAGCGTCACCCCTTTGTCTAGCGAGGAGACCCAGTACTTC. As protein: CASSVTPLSSEETQYF. The rearrangement uses TRBV9 and TRBJ2-5; tentatively, D is TRBD2 (6 bases). Trimming took 2 bases from V and 5 from J, leaving 19 bases between them. Germline CDR1 reads SGDLS; CDR2 reads YYNGEE. This CDR3 is 16 amino acids long.

There are a few counts of this clonotype. Here the CDR3 reads CASVKRGGRRNEQFF. In DNA, the CDR3 is TGTGCCAGCGTAAAGCGGGGGGGCCGTAGGAATGAGCAGTTCTTC. V is TRBV6-1 and J is TRBJ2-1; 10 bases line up with TRBD2. V lost 8 bases and J lost 7; bases outside the gene matches: 11. The germline CDR1 and CDR2 sequences are MNHNS and SASEGT. This CDR3 region has 15 residues.

The sample holds a few counts of this clonotype. This chain links TRBV9 with TRBJ2-3, with 16 bases matching TRBD2. This CDR3 comprises 21 residues. Germline V gene sequence: CDR1 SGDLS, CDR2 YYNGEE. The V gene end was trimmed by 2 bases and the J gene end by 3 bases; junction bases not matched to a gene: 15. CDR3 protein: CASSVTLSGTSGRAGTDTQYF. CDR3 in DNA: TGTGCCAGCAGCGTTACCCTGTCCGGGACTAGCGGGAGGGCGGGGACAGATACGCAGTATTTT.

The chain combines TRBV28 with TRBJ2-7; 8 bases line up with TRBD1. V trimming: 6 bases; J trimming: 3 bases; junction bases outside the gene matches: 13. The germline V gene has CDR1 MDHEN and CDR2 SYDVKM. CDR3 length: 16 residues. CDR3 nucleotide sequence: TGTGCCAGCAGACCGTCGACAGGGGCGCAATTCTACGAGCAGTACGTC. Translated, it gives CASRPSTGAQFYEQYV.

This clonotype has a count of ten or more. The CDR3 here is CASSVGGAHSSYEQYF. The CDR3 region has the DNA TGTGCCAGCAGCGTAGGGGGAGCTCATTCCTCCTACGAGCAGTACTTC. The rearrangement joins TRBV9 to TRBJ2-7, with D possibly matching TRBD2 (5 bases). V was pared by 0 bases and J by 0 bases, with 13 bases between. Germline values: CDR1 SGDLS, CDR2 YYNGEE. The CDR3 contains 16 residues.

This clonotype was seen repeatedly, ten times or more. This chain uses TRBV10-3 with TRBJ2-7, with 7 bases identical to TRBD1. Per germline, CDR1 ENHRY and CDR2 SYGVKD. This CDR3 contains 14 residues. V lost 3 bases and J lost 2; bases outside the gene matches: 4. In nucleotides, the CDR3 is TGTGCCATCAGTGATGCGACAGGGACCTACGAGCAGTACTTC. It translates to CAISDATGTYEQYF.

The genes are TRBV21-1 and TRBJ2-2; the table's D call TRBD2 went unverified against the DNA. TRBV21-1 is a recognized pseudogene. The CDR3 length is 24 residues. DNA for the CDR3: TGTGCCAGCAGCAAAAACAGGGACAGTTATCGGACTAGCGGGAGGGGCCGGAACACCGGGGAGCTGTTTTTT. This sequence encodes CASSKNRDSYRTSGRGRNTGELFF.

The table lists this clonotype with a few counts. The chain has TRBV10-3 and TRBJ1-5; unclear D gene. V lost 5 bases to trimming and J lost 6 bases, with 11 bases between them. This CDR3 has 13 residues. CDR1 ENHRY and CDR2 SYGVKD come from the germline V gene. CDR3 sequence (DNA): TGTGCCATCAGTAATGTCCTCGGTCAGCCCCAGCATTTT. This encodes CAISNVLGQPQHF.

The chain combines TRBV6-6 with TRBJ2-1; the D is unclear. This CDR3 spans 12 amino acids. The V gene lost 7 bases and the J gene lost 6 bases, with 10 bases spanning the gap. Germline V CDR1 and CDR2: MNHNY, SVGAGI (reference sequence). The CDR3 loop is CASTAGGNEQFF. In nucleotides, the CDR3 is TGTGCCAGCACCGCCGGCGGCAATGAGCAGTTCTTC.

This clonotype appeared many times. The chain uses TRBV2 and TRBJ1-6; 8 bases fit TRBD1. This CDR3 contains 15 residues. Germline CDR1 SNHLY, CDR2 FYNNEI. Trimming cost V 7 bases and J 1 base; bases outside gene matches: 3. This chain's CDR3 is CASTRQGSYNSPLHF. DNA for the CDR3: TGTGCCAGCACGAGACAGGGGTCCTATAATTCACCCCTCCACTTT.

On this clonotype: One end of the junction does not line up with germline, which may come from a read error. The rearrangement uses TRBV20-1 and TRBJ1-1, with D maybe TRBD1 (5 bases). CDR1 is DFQATT and CDR2 is SNEGSKA in the germline V gene (reference sequence). The CDR3 covers 13 residues. DNA for the CDR3: TGCTGTGCTAGAGAGGCAGGGACTCTAGGGACTTTCTTT. It specifies CCAREAGTLGTFF.

At least ten counts were recorded for this clonotype. This rearrangement joins TRBV10-3 to TRBJ2-3; 8 bases line up with TRBD1. This CDR3 comprises 15 residues. V gave up 4 bases and J gave up 3 bases; unmatched junction bases: 6. In germline, CDR1 is ENHRY, CDR2 SYGVKD. In DNA, the CDR3 is TGTGCCATCAGTGGGGGACAGGCAGCGACAGATACGCAGTATTTT. This codes for CAISGGQAATDTQYF.

Many counts were recorded for this clonotype. The chain joins TRBV18 to TRBJ2-1, with 10 bases lining up with TRBD1. With 5 bases clipped from V and 8 bases from J, the junction kept 6 bases outside the gene matches. Germline values: CDR1 KGHSH, CDR2 LQKENI. The CDR3 runs to 14 residues. For the CDR3, the DNA is TGTGCCAGCTCATTGGGACAGGGGATCGATGAGCAGTTCTTC. This translates into CASSLGQGIDEQFF.

The chain employs TRBV28 and TRBJ2-7; D is unclear. The V end was cut by 2 bases, the J end by 5 bases, with 10 bases between. This CDR3 comprises 13 residues. Germline-derived CDR1 and CDR2 are MDHEN and SYDVKM. CDR3 amino acids: CASSLTNRDEQYF. In nucleotides, the CDR3 is TGTGCCAGCAGTTTAACAAATCGGGACGAGCAGTACTTC.

The CDR3 here is CASSFTGGGDTQYF. CDR3 DNA: TGTGCCAGCAGCTTCACAGGGGGTGGAGATACGCAGTATTTT. This rearrangement joins TRBV7-8 to TRBJ2-3; 8 bases match TRBD1. V lost 3 bases, J lost 5 bases, and 4 bases stayed unmatched. The CDR3 runs 14 residues. CDR1 is SGHVS, CDR2 FQNEAQ, per germline.

This clonotype was detected many times. The chain couples TRBV20-1 to TRBJ1-6; D gene ambiguous. Germline CDR1 DFQATT, CDR2 SNEGSKA (reference sequence). This CDR3 spans 15 amino acids. Trimming removed 3 bases from V and 2 bases from J, with 11 bases in between. This CDR3 is CSARTKEAYNSPLHF. The CDR3 DNA sequence: TGCAGTGCTAGGACCAAAGAGGCCTATAATTCACCCCTCCACTTT.

This clonotype was observed a handful of times. The chain carries TRBV4-1 and TRBJ2-3; D possibly corresponds to TRBD1 (5 bases). V lost 3 bases and J lost 3, with 16 bases in between. Germline V gene sequence: CDR1 MGHRA, CDR2 YSYEKL. The CDR3 contains 16 residues. The CDR3 protein is CASSQIQVEETDTQYF. In nucleotides, the CDR3 is TGCGCCAGCAGCCAGATACAGGTCGAGGAAACAGATACGCAGTATTTT.

This clonotype has ten or more counts. The CDR3 region is CATSRDLPFVVDSQETQYF. Here the CDR3 DNA reads TGTGCCACCAGCAGAGATCTCCCCTTTGTGGTAGACAGCCAAGAGACCCAGTACTTC. The rearrangement uses TRBV15 and TRBJ2-5; TRBD1 might be the D (5 bases). Trimming stripped 0 bases from V and 1 base from J, with 21 bases between. The CDR3 has 19 amino acids. CDR1 and CDR2 from the germline V gene are LNHNV and YYDKDF (reference sequence).

CDR3 nucleotide sequence: TGTGCCAGCAGTTCGGCGACAGGCCCTTCTAGGTATCAGCCCCAGCATTTT. It is translated as CASSSATGPSRYQPQHF. The V and J genes are TRBV27 and TRBJ1-5; TRBD1 might be the D (6 bases). Germline CDR1 and CDR2: MNHEY and SMNVEV (reference sequence). V was pared by 4 bases and J by 5 bases, with 21 bases between. The CDR3 runs 17 residues.

This clonotype was seen more than once but under ten times. V gene TRBV30 combines with J gene TRBJ1-2, with a tentative D call TRBD1 (6 bases). CDR1 and CDR2 from the germline V gene are GTSNPN and SVGIG (reference sequence). V was pared by 2 bases and J by 5 bases, with 21 bases between. This CDR3 comprises 16 residues. CDR3 protein: CAWSISLGGDRYGYTF. CDR3 DNA: TGTGCCTGGAGTATCTCTCTGGGGGGCGATAGATATGGCTACACCTTC.

This clonotype was found a few times. This chain joins TRBV2 and TRBJ1-2; tentatively, D is TRBD1 (5 bases). The V and J ends lost 8 bases and 8 bases respectively, with 24 bases between them. Germline CDR1 is SNHLY and CDR2 is FYNNEI. The CDR3 extends over 15 amino acids. In DNA, the CDR3 is TGTGCCAGCGGAGAACCAGGGTTCGGGATTCGAGGCTACACCTTC. It encodes CASGEPGFGIRGYTF.

This clonotype was seen a handful of times. The chain has TRBV7-8 and TRBJ1-1; D unclear. Germline assignment: CDR1 SGHVS and CDR2 FQNEAQ. The CDR3 totals 13 residues. Trimming removed 5 bases at V and 0 bases at J, with 7 bases between. DNA for the CDR3: TGTGCCAGCAGCCCTCCAGTGAACACTGAAGCTTTCTTT. Protein: CASSPPVNTEAFF.

In this sample, this clonotype turned up a few times. The chain couples TRBV5-1 to TRBJ2-3; 15 bases are shared with TRBD2. The CDR3 has 17 residues. The germline V gene encodes CDR1 SGHRS and CDR2 YFSETQ. V shed 4 bases and J 7 bases; nucleotides not matched to a gene: 10. The CDR3 spells CASSLGLAGGYNNTQYF. CDR3 nucleotide sequence: TGCGCCAGCAGCCTCGGACTAGCGGGGGGGTACAACAATACGCAGTATTTT.

This clonotype was found many times. The rearrangement links TRBV5-6 to TRBJ2-7; a possible D gene is TRBD2 (5 bases). Germline V gene lookup returns CDR1 SGHDT and CDR2 YYEEEE. The length of the CDR3 is 16 residues. Between the trimmed V and J ends, which lost 5 bases and 5 bases, there was a span of 23 bases. The CDR3 nucleotides are TGTGCCAGCAGTAAGCTTATGTTGAGGGAAAGGAACGAGCAGTACTTC. Amino acid sequence: CASSKLMLRERNEQYF.